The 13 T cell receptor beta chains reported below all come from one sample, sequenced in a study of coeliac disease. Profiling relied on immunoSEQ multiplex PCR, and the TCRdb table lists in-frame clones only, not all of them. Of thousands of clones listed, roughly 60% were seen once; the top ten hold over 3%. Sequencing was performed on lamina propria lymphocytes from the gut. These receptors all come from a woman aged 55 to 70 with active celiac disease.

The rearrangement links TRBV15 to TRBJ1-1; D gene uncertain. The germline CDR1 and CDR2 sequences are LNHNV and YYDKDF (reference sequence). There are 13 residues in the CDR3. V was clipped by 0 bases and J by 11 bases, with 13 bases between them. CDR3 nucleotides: TGTGCCACCAGCAGAGATCGAAGGGAGGAGGCTTTCTTT. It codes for CATSRDRREEAFF.

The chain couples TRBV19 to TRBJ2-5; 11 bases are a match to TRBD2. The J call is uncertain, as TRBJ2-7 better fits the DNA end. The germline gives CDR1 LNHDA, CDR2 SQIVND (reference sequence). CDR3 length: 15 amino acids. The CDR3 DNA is TGTGCCAGTAGTTCGGTGACTAGCGGGGCCTACGAGCAGTACTTC. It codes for CASSSVTSGAYEQYF.

Written as DNA, the CDR3 is TGCGCCAGCCAAACCGGGACTACCTCCACCGGGGAGCTGTTTTTT. It encodes CASQTGTTSTGELFF. The V and J genes are TRBV5-1 and TRBJ2-2, with 7 bases fitting TRBD2. The CDR3 sequence is 15 residues long. Trimming cost V 7 bases and J 4 bases; bases outside gene matches: 10. Germline CDR1 reads SGHRS; CDR2 reads YFSETQ. The whole variable domain, remainder taken from reference TRBV5-1 and TRBJ2-2, is KAGVTQTPRYLIKTRGQQVTLSCSPISGHRSVSWYQQTPGQGLQFLFEYFSETQRNKGNFPGRFSGRQFSNSRSEMNVSTLELGDSALYLCASQTGTTSTGELFFGEGSRLTVL.

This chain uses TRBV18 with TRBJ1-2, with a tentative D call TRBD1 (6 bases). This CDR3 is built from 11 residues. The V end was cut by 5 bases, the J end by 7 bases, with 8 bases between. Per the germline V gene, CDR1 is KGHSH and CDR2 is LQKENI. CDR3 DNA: TGTGCCAGCTCAGGGGGCGGTGGCTACACCTTC. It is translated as CASSGGGGYTF.

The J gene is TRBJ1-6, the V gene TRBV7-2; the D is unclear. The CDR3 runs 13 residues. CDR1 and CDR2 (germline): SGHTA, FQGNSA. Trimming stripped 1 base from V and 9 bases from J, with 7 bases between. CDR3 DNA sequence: TGTGCCAGCAGCTTAGAGAGAGCTTCACCCCTCCACTTT. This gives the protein CASSLERASPLHF.

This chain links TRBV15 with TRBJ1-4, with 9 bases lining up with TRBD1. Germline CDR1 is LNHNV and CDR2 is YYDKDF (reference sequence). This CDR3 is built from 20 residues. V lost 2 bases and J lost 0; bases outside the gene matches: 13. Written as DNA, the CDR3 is TGTGCCACCAGCAGAAAGAGGGACAGGGTAGGGGTTGCAACTAATGAAAAACTGTTTTTT. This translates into CATSRKRDRVGVATNEKLFF.

The CDR3 region has the DNA TGTGCCAGCAGTTCCTCCGGGGGGCACGGGGAGCTGTTTTTT. The encoded protein is CASSSSGGHGELFF. This chain joins TRBV2 and TRBJ2-2; TRBD2 might be the D (7 bases). V lost 5 bases and J 7 bases, leaving 14 bases between the germline ends. Per germline, CDR1 SNHLY and CDR2 FYNNEI. The CDR3 is 14 amino acids.

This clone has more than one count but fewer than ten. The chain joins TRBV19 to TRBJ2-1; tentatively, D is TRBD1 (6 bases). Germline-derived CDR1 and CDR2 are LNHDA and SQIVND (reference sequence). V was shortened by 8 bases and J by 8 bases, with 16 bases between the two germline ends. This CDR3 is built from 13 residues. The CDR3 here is CASEGVNFHEQFF. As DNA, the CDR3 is TGTGCCAGTGAGGGGGTGAATTTTCATGAGCAGTTCTTC.

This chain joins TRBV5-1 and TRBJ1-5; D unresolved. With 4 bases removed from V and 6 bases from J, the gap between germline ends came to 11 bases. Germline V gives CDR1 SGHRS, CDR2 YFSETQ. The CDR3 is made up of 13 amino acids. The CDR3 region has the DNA TGCGCCAGCAGCCCCCGGTACGGTCAGCCCCAGCATTTT. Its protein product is CASSPRYGQPQHF.

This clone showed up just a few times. The CDR3 sequence: CASSERQGSYEQYF. The CDR3 DNA follows: TGTGCCAGCAGCGAGAGACAGGGCTCCTACGAGCAGTACTTC. The chain carries TRBV9 and TRBJ2-7; 7 positions match TRBD1. Trimming at V came to 3 bases and at J to 0 bases, leaving 3 bases not matched to a gene. The germline gives CDR1 SGDLS, CDR2 YYNGEE. This CDR3 comprises 14 residues. The complete variable domain, with remaining parts taken from reference TRBV9 and TRBJ2-7, reads DSGVTQTPKHLITATGQRVTLRCSPRSGDLSVYWYQQSLDQGLQFLIQYYNGEERAKGNILERFSAQQFPDLHSELNLSSLELGDSALYFCASSERQGSYEQYFGPGTRLTVT.

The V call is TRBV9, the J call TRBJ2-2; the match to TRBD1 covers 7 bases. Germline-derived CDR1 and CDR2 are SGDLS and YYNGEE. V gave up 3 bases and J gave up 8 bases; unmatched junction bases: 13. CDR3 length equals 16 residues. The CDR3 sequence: CASSADGTVRVGELFF. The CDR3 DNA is TGTGCCAGCAGCGCAGACGGGACAGTGCGTGTAGGGGAGCTGTTTTTT.

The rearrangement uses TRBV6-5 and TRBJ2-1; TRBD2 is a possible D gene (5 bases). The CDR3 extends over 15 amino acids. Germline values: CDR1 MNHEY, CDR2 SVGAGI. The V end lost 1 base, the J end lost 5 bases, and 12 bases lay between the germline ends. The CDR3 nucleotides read TGTGCCAGCAGTTACTACCCCACTAGAAACAATGAGCAGTTCTTC. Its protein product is CASSYYPTRNNEQFF.

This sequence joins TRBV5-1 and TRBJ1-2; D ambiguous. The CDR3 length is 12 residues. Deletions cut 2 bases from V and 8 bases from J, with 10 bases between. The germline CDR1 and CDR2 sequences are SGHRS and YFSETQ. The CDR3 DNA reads TGCGCCAGCAGCTTCCAACGGGGAGGCTACACCTTC. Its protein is CASSFQRGGYTF.